Listed here are 28 T cell receptor beta chains from one sample, sequenced in a study of OX40 agonist ivuxolimab in advanced cancers. Only in-frame clones appear in the TCRdb table, and some are missing; sequencing was by immunoSEQ multiplex PCR. The sample carries tens of thousands of clones, around 86% recorded once. Sequencing was performed on CD4+ or CD8+ T cells sorted from blood, taken in a trial of the OX40 agonist ivuxolimab. Receptors originate from an adult with an advanced solid tumor such as melanoma, head and neck, liver or kidney cancer.

The chain carries TRBV5-5 and TRBJ1-2; 9 nucleotides align to TRBD1. V gave up 4 bases and J gave up 2 bases; unmatched junction bases: 6. From germline, CDR1 is SGHKS and CDR2 YYEKEE (reference sequence). The CDR3 covers 15 residues. CDR3 DNA: TGTGCCAGCAGCGCTACAGGGGGCGCGAACTATGGCTACACCTTC. Translated: CASSATGGANYGYTF.

The chain is built from TRBV28 and TRBJ2-6, with a possible D match to TRBD2 (5 bases). CDR3 size: 13 residues. Trimming stripped 6 bases from V and 5 bases from J, with 8 bases between. Looked up from germline, CDR1 is MDHEN and CDR2 is SYDVKM. CDR3 sequence reads: CASSLGRANVLTF. The DNA of the CDR3 is TGTGCCAGCAGCCTCGGGAGGGCCAACGTCCTGACTTTC.

The chain is built from TRBV10-3 and TRBJ2-5; D is uncertain. This CDR3 has 12 amino acids. Germline V gene data show CDR1 as ENHRY and CDR2 as SYGVKD. Trimming removed 4 bases at V and 1 base at J, with 4 bases between. The CDR3 loop reads CAISGGQETQYF. The CDR3 nucleotides read TGTGCCATCAGTGGAGGCCAAGAGACCCAGTACTTC.

A single count supports this clone. This chain joins TRBV19 and TRBJ2-4; 7 bases align to TRBD1. The CDR3 covers 13 residues. V gave up 10 bases and J gave up 8 bases; unmatched junction bases: 11. CDR1 is LNHDA and CDR2 is SQIVND in the germline V gene (reference sequence). The DNA for the CDR3 is TGTGCCACCCGACAGGGTCCCGCCGACATTCAGTACTTC. As protein: CATRQGPADIQYF.

This chain joins TRBV2 and TRBJ1-1; D ambiguous. The germline gives CDR1 SNHLY, CDR2 FYNNEI. V lost 1 base and J 8 bases, leaving 5 bases between the germline ends. This CDR3 is built from 11 residues. This chain's CDR3 is CASSEGYEAFF. In DNA, the CDR3 is TGTGCCAGCAGTGAAGGTTACGAAGCTTTCTTT.

The chain is built from TRBV30 and TRBJ2-3; TRBD2 matches 11 bases. The CDR3 runs 16 residues. CDR1 is GTSNPN, CDR2 SVGIG, per germline (reference sequence). V trimming: 1 base; J trimming: 6 bases; junction bases outside the gene matches: 9. DNA for the CDR3: TGTGCCTGGAGTGGTTTAGCGGGAGGGCTGGGGGATACGCAGTATTTT. Translating it yields CAWSGLAGGLGDTQYF.

This clone was seen once. V is TRBV9 and J is TRBJ1-2; TRBD1 might be the D (5 bases). The CDR3 is made up of 14 amino acids. Germline CDR1 reads SGDLS; CDR2 reads YYNGEE. V was clipped by 3 bases and J by 5 bases, with 14 bases between them. The chain's CDR3 is CASSAGEGSYGYTF. CDR3 bases: TGTGCCAGCAGCGCGGGAGAGGGGAGTTATGGCTACACCTTC.

The chain has TRBV11-2 and TRBJ2-5; D is perhaps TRBD2 (6 bases). Germline V lookup: CDR1 SGHAT, CDR2 FQNNGV. Trimming stripped 2 bases from V and 5 bases from J, with 12 bases between. CDR3 length: 14 residues. Here the CDR3 DNA reads TGTGCCAGCAGCTTATTAACGGGAGACGAGACCCAGTACTTC. It yields the protein CASSLLTGDETQYF.

The genes are TRBV6-6 and TRBJ1-5, with unresolved D. CDR1 MNHNY and CDR2 SVGAGI come from the germline V gene (reference sequence). The CDR3 loop spans 14 amino acids. Trimming removed 6 bases from V and 2 bases from J, with 11 bases in between. The CDR3, as DNA: TGTGCCAGCAGAACTGGACGGGGCAATCAGCCCCAGCATTTT. As protein: CASRTGRGNQPQHF.

V gene TRBV6-1 combines with J gene TRBJ1-2; 8 bases map to TRBD1. V lost 5 bases to trimming and J lost 8 bases; unmatched junction nucleotides: 10. The CDR3 has 14 amino acids. Looked up from germline, CDR1 is MNHNS and CDR2 is SASEGT. Here the CDR3 DNA reads TGTGCCAGCAGTTATCTAACAGGGGGTAACGGCTACACCTTC. It encodes CASSYLTGGNGYTF.

This chain connects TRBV7-6 to TRBJ2-5; 8 positions agree with TRBD1. V was clipped by 2 bases and J by 4 bases; unmatched bases: 6. The CDR3 loop spans 15 amino acids. Germline V gene sequence: CDR1 SGHVS, CDR2 FNYEAQ. The CDR3 loop reads CASSLQGARGETQYF. CDR3 bases: TGTGCCAGCAGCTTACAGGGGGCGAGAGGAGAGACCCAGTACTTC.

The chain combines TRBV6-5 with TRBJ2-7; TRBD2 is a possible D gene (6 bases). CDR1 is MNHEY and CDR2 is SVGAGI in the germline V gene. V lost 2 bases and J 0 bases, leaving 11 bases between the germline ends. The CDR3 runs 15 residues. The CDR3 sequence is CASSYGGTLSYEQYV. CDR3 nucleotides: TGTGCCAGCAGTTACGGGGGGACGCTCTCCTACGAGCAGTACGTC.

The chain combines TRBV28 with TRBJ2-5; 8 bases match TRBD1. This CDR3 is 15 amino acids long. Germline assignment: CDR1 MDHEN and CDR2 SYDVKM. V gave up 6 bases and J gave up 2 bases; unmatched junction bases: 8. The CDR3 region has the DNA TGTGCCAGCAGCTACAGGGGGAGACTACAAGAGACCCAGTACTTC. Translated, it gives CASSYRGRLQETQYF. Using reference TRBV28 and TRBJ2-5 for the parts outside the CDR3, the full variable domain is DVKVTQSSRYLVKRTGEKVFLECVQDMDHENMFWYRQDPGLGLRLIYFSYDVKMKEKGDIPEGYSVSREKKERFSLILESASTNQTSMYLCASSYRGRLQETQYFGPGTRLLVL.

The chain recombines TRBV6-1 with TRBJ2-5, with D unclear. This CDR3 is built from 13 residues. The germline V gene encodes CDR1 MNHNS and CDR2 SASEGT. V shed 4 bases and J shed 7 bases, with 13 bases lying between them. In nucleotides, the CDR3 is TGTGCCAGCAGTGGAGCAGGCTCAAGGACCCAGTACTTC. Residues: CASSGAGSRTQYF.

The DNA of the CDR3 is TGTGCCAGCAGTACCCGGACGGGTCCGAGAACTGAAGCTTTCTTT. It specifies CASSTRTGPRTEAFF. The chain is built from TRBV28 and TRBJ1-1; D not resolved. Germline CDR1 and CDR2: MDHEN and SYDVKM. The germline V and J ends were trimmed by 5 bases and 5 bases, with 18 bases remaining between them. This CDR3 contains 15 residues.

This chain joins TRBV2 and TRBJ2-5; D tentatively reads TRBD1 or TRBD2 (6 bases each). With 5 bases removed from V and 3 bases from J, the gap between germline ends came to 16 bases. The CDR3 sequence is 15 residues long. CDR1 and CDR2 from the germline V gene are SNHLY and FYNNEI. The CDR3 sequence is CASSPRGVGKETQYF. The CDR3 nucleotides are TGTGCCAGCAGTCCTAGGGGGGTAGGGAAAGAGACCCAGTACTTC.

The chain couples TRBV6-1 to TRBJ2-3; D might be TRBD1 (6 bases). In germline, CDR1 is MNHNS, CDR2 SASEGT. V was pared by 7 bases and J by 1 base, with 15 bases between. The CDR3 runs 15 residues. In nucleotides, the CDR3 is TGTGCCAGCAAAGTCAGGGGATTGGGCACAGATACGCAGTATTTT. It translates to CASKVRGLGTDTQYF.

V is TRBV28 and J is TRBJ2-4; D may match TRBD1 or TRBD2 (5 bases each). The CDR3 spans 16 residues. The V end was cut by 2 bases, the J end by 0 bases, with 11 bases between. The germline CDR1 and CDR2 sequences are MDHEN and SYDVKM. The CDR3 spells CASSLRDGLAKNIQYF. The CDR3 DNA sequence: TGTGCCAGCAGTTTAAGGGACGGCTTAGCCAAAAACATTCAGTACTTC. Full variable domain (remainder filled in from reference TRBV28 and TRBJ2-4): DVKVTQSSRYLVKRTGEKVFLECVQDMDHENMFWYRQDPGLGLRLIYFSYDVKMKEKGDIPEGYSVSREKKERFSLILESASTNQTSMYLCASSLRDGLAKNIQYFGAGTRLSVL.

V usage is TRBV29-1 and J usage is TRBJ1-4, with D possibly being TRBD1 (5 bases). Germline CDR1 SQVTM, CDR2 ANQGSEA. The length of the CDR3 is 17 residues. The V and J ends lost 7 bases and 1 base respectively, with 22 bases between them. The CDR3 spells CSAGTFDRGETNEKLFF. CDR3 DNA sequence: TGCAGCGCGGGTACCTTTGACAGAGGCGAAACTAATGAAAAACTGTTTTTT.

The chain links TRBV2 to TRBJ2-1, with 9 bases identical to TRBD2. Trimming removed 1 base from V and 12 bases from J; junction bases left unmatched: 7. Germline CDR1 reads SNHLY; CDR2 reads FYNNEI. The CDR3 covers 14 residues. CDR3 DNA: TGTGCCAGCAGTGAAGAGGGTAGCGGGAGAGGGCAGTTCTTC. Translated, it gives CASSEEGSGRGQFF.

The V call is TRBV28, the J call TRBJ1-3; D ambiguous. Trimming cost V 6 bases and J 1 base, with 13 bases left between them. The CDR3 runs to 15 residues. Germline loops: CDR1 MDHEN, CDR2 SYDVKM. The CDR3 DNA sequence: TGTGCCAGCAGCCCCTGGGCGGGTTCTGGAAACACCATATATTTT. It codes for CASSPWAGSGNTIYF.

The chain has TRBV15 and TRBJ1-3, with D maybe TRBD1 (6 bases). V lost 2 bases to trimming and J lost 1 base, with 12 bases between them. CDR1 and CDR2 from the germline V gene are LNHNV and YYDKDF (reference sequence). CDR3 length: 16 amino acids. For the CDR3, the DNA is TGTGCCACCAGCAGACCTACAGGGAGATCTGGAAACACCATATATTTT. It specifies CATSRPTGRSGNTIYF.

The chain recombines TRBV4-2 with TRBJ1-2; no definite D call. Germline CDR1 is LGHNA and CDR2 is YNFKEQ. V was trimmed by 0 bases and J by 4 bases, leaving 15 bases between them. The CDR3 has 16 residues. CDR3 in DNA: TGTGCCAGCAGCCAAGAAGTTAGGGCTCCTAGCTATGGCTACACCTTC. This encodes CASSQEVRAPSYGYTF.

J is TRBJ2-2 and V is TRBV6-6, with D unresolved. Trimming left V 5 bases short and J 0 bases short, with 7 bases between. The CDR3 contains 14 residues. The germline V gene encodes CDR1 MNHNY and CDR2 SVGAGI (reference sequence). CDR3 loop: CASSARPNTGELFF. CDR3 coding DNA: TGTGCCAGCAGTGCTAGGCCGAACACCGGGGAGCTGTTTTTT.

Comment on this clone: One junction end does not reproduce the germline sequence, and a read error may be involved. J is TRBJ2-1 and V is TRBV7-8, with 13 nucleotides matching TRBD2. There are 15 residues in the CDR3. Germline V gene lookup returns CDR1 SGHVS and CDR2 FQNEAQ. The CDR3 region is CASSRTSGRGRERFF. DNA of the CDR3: TGTGCCAGCAGCCGGACTAGCGGGAGAGGAAGGGAGCGGTTCTTC.

The CDR3, as DNA: TGTGCCAGCTCACCAGAATTAGGGGGAGGTCAGCCCCAGCATTTT. This sequence encodes CASSPELGGGQPQHF. The V gene is TRBV18, the J gene TRBJ1-5, with a weak D call TRBD1 (6 bases). Germline CDR1 reads KGHSH; CDR2 reads LQKENI. The germline V and J ends were trimmed by 2 bases and 6 bases, with 14 bases remaining between them. This CDR3 contains 15 residues.

V usage is TRBV21-1 and J usage is TRBJ2-7; TRBD1 reflects the table's D call only, with no check against the DNA. TRBV21-1 is classified as a pseudogene. The CDR3 length is 16 residues. The CDR3 region is CASSPGGHRDRATKYF. The CDR3 DNA reads TGTGCCAGCAGCCCGGGCGGACATAGGGACAGGGCAACGAAGTACTTC.

The rearrangement links TRBV18 to TRBJ2-5; D not resolved. The CDR3 length is 13 residues. V lost 0 bases, J lost 1 base, and 3 bases lay in between. CDR1 and CDR2 (germline): KGHSH, LQKENI. The CDR3 nucleotides are TGTGCCAGCTCACCACCGGCCCAAGAGACCCAGTACTTC. Encoded protein: CASSPPAQETQYF.